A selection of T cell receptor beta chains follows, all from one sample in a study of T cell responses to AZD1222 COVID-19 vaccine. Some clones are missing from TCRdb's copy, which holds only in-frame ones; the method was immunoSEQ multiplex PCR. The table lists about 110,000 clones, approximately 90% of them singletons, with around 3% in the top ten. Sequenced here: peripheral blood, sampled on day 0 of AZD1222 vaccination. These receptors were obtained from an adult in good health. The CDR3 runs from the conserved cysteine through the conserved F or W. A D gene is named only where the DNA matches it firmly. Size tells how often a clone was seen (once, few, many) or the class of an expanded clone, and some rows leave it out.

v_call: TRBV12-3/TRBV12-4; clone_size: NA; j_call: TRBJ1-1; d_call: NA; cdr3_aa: CASTPGYTEAFF; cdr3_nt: TGTGCCAGCACCCCAGGGTACACTGAAGCTTTCTTT
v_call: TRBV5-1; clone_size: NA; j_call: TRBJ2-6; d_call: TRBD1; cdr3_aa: CASSPPPQGAGGANVLTF; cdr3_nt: TGCGCCAGCAGCCCTCCGCCCCAGGGGGCGGGTGGGGCCAACGTCCTGACTTTC
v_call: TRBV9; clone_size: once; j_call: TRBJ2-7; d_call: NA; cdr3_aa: CASSVGGEDIYEQYF; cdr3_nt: TGTGCCAGCAGCGTAGGAGGGGAGGATATCTACGAGCAGTACTTC
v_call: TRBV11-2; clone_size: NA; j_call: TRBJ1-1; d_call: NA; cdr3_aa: CASSPVKGFGNTEAFF; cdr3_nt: TGTGCCAGCAGCCCCGTTAAAGGGTTCGGTAACACTGAAGCTTTCTTT
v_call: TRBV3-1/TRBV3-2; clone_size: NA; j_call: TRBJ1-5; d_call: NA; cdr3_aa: CASSQVSGEQPQHF; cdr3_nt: TGTGCCAGCAGCCAAGTCTCAGGGGAACAGCCCCAGCATTTT
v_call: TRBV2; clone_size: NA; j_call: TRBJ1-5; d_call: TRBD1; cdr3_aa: CASRPGTGGNQPQHF; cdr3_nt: TGTGCCAGCAGACCCGGGACAGGGGGCAATCAGCCCCAGCATTTT
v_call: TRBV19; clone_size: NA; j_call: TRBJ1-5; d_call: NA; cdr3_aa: CASSRTENQPQHF; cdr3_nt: TGTGCCAGTAGTAGGACAGAGAATCAGCCCCAGCATTTT
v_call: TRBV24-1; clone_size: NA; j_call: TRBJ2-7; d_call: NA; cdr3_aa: CATFSRPRSYEQYF; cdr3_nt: TGTGCCACTTTCTCGAGGCCCCGGTCCTACGAGCAGTACTTC
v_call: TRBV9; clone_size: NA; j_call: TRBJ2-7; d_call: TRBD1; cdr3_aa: CASSSSRGDSTPYEQYF; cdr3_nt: TGTGCCAGCAGCTCCTCCAGAGGGGACAGCACCCCCTACGAGCAGTACTTC
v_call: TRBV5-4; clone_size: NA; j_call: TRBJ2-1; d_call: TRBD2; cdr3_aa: CASSPGTTQGNEQFF; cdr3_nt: TGTGCCAGCAGCCCGGGGACTACCCAGGGCAATGAGCAGTTCTTC
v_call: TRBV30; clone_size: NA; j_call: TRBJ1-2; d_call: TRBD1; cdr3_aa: CARTDRGFSWGYTF; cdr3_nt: TGTGCCAGAACCGACAGGGGGTTTTCTTGGGGCTACACCTTC
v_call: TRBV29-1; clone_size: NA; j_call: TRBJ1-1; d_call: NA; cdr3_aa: CSVVSENTEAFF; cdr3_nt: TGCAGCGTTGTTTCAGAAAACACTGAAGCTTTCTTT
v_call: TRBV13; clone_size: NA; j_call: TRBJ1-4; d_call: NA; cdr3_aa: CASSLGASNEKLFF; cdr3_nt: TGTGCCAGCAGCTTAGGGGCGTCCAATGAAAAACTGTTTTTT
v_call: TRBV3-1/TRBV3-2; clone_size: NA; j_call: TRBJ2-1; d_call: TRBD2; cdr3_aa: CASSARGGLAGPLNEQFF; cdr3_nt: TGTGCCAGCAGCGCCCGAGGGGGACTAGCGGGCCCCCTCAATGAGCAGTTCTTC
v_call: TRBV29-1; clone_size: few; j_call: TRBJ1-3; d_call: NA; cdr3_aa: CSVLTGPGNTIYF; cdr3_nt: TGCAGCGTACTGACAGGTCCTGGAAACACCATATATTTT
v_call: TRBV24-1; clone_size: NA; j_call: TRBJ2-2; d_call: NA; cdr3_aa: CATSPINTGELFF; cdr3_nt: TGTGCCACCAGTCCCATCAACACCGGGGAGCTGTTTTTT
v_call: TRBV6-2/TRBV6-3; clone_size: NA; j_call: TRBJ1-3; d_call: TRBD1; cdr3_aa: CASSDRDRGPSGNTIYF; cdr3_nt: TGTGCCAGCAGTGATCGGGACAGGGGGCCCTCTGGAAACACCATATATTTT
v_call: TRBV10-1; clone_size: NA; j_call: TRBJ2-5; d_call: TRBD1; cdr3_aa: CASENRGRKTQYF; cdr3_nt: TGCGCCAGTGAAAACAGGGGGAGGAAGACCCAGTACTTC
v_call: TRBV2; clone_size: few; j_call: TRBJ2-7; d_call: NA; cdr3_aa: CASSEVEQYF; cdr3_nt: TGTGCCAGCAGTGAGGTCGAGCAGTACTTC
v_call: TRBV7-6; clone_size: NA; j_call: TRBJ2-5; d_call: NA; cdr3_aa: CASSSISWAEETQYF; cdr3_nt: TGTGCCAGCAGCTCAATTAGTTGGGCCGAAGAGACCCAGTACTTC
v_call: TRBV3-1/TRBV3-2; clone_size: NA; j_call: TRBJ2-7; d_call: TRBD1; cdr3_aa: CASSQDLGQGIEQYF; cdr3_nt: TGTGCCAGCAGCCAAGATCTAGGACAGGGTATCGAGCAGTACTTC
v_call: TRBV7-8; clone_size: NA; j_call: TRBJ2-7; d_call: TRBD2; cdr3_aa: CASSLQRGGYEQYF; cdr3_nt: TGTGCCAGCAGCTTACAGCGGGGGGGCTACGAGCAGTACTTC
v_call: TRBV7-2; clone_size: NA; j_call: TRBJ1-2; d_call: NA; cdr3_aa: CASSPPGLLRGYTF; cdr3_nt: TGTGCCAGCAGCCCACCGGGTCTCCTGCGGGGCTACACCTTC
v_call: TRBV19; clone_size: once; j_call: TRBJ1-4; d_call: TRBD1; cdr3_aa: CASNDRDRGYEKLFF; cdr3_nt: TGTGCCAGTAACGACCGGGACAGGGGGTATGAAAAACTGTTTTTT
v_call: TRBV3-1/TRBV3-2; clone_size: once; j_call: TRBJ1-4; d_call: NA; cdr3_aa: CASSQDLREEKLFF; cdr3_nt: TGTGCCAGCAGCCAAGATCTGCGGGAGGAAAAACTGTTTTTT
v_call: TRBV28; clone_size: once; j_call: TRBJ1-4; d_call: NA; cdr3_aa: CASSLPYSDTNEKLFF; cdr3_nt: TGTGCCAGCAGTTTACCCTACAGCGATACAAATGAAAAACTGTTTTTT
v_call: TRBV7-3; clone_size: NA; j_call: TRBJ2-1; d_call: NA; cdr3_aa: CASSLTGGREQFF; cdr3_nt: TGTGCCAGCAGCTTAACGGGGGGGCGTGAGCAGTTCTTC
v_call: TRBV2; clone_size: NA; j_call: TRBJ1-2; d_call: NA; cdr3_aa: CASSERGNAHYGYTF; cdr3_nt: TGTGCCAGCAGTGAAAGGGGGAACGCTCACTATGGCTACACCTTC
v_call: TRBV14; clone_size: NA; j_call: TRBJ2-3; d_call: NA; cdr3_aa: CASSQEWRDTQYF; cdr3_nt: TGTGCCAGCAGCCAAGAATGGAGAGATACGCAGTATTTT
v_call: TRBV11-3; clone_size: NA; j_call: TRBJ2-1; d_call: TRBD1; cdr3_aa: CASSYGQGDWINNEQFF; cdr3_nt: TGTGCCAGCAGCTACGGACAGGGGGATTGGATTAACAATGAGCAGTTCTTC
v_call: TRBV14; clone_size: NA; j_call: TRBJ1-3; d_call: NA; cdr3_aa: CASSPNRNTIYF; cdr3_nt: TGTGCCAGCAGCCCCAACAGAAACACCATATATTTT
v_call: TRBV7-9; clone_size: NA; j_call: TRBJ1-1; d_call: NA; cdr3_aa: CASSPTSPEAFF; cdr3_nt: TGTGCCAGCAGCCCCACCTCCCCAGAAGCTTTCTTT
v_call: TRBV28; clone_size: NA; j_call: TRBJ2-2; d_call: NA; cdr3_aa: CATRFGRNPTGELFF; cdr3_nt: TGTGCCACCCGATTCGGCAGAAATCCCACCGGGGAGCTGTTTTTT
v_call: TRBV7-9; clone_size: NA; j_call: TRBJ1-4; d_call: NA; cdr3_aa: CASSLGGGSNEKLFF; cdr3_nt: TGTGCCAGCAGCTTAGGTGGGGGATCTAATGAAAAACTGTTTTTT
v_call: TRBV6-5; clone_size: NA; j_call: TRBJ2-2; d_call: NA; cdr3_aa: CASRGQGSTGELFF; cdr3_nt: TGTGCCAGCAGGGGGCAGGGAAGCACCGGGGAGCTGTTTTTT